This T cell receptor beta chain was sequenced for a study of T cells in Graves' hyperthyroidism and ophthalmopathy (dated by TCRdb to about 2019). Study-wide context: Peripheral blood was sampled at the time of initial diagnosis, prior to any treatment. To identify distinguishing TCR V-J signatures, a discovery cohort of 100 or so patients was used, comprising some 45 with Graves' ophthalmopathy and about 59 with stable Graves' hyperthyroidism. Prospective prediction of ophthalmopathy was tested in an independent validation cohort consisting of 18 to 20 hyperthyroidism patients and around 17 patients who later progressed to ophthalmopathy. The roughly 91 discovery patients were randomly split 7:3 into training and test sets. In addition, the study compared T-cell repertoires in thyroid tissue and in blood from several Graves' hyperthyroidism patients. Once sampling was done, hyperthyroidism patients were given methimazole at a starting dose of 30 mg daily, whereas ophthalmopathy patients were given high-dose intravenous methylprednisolone. The paper describes TCR Vbeta CDR3 sequencing of 130 to 150 peripheral blood samples, made up of 43 ophthalmopathy patients, approximately 73 hyperthyroidism patients and 17 progressor patients.

Comment on this clonotype: Its antigen specificity is not known. Within one base of it there is no much larger clone, and no base qualities were kept.

CDR1 and CDR2 were assigned from the germline V gene as LGHNA and YSLEER. From cysteine to phenylalanine, the CDR3 is 15 amino acids long. The kept DNA is CDR3 alone, 45 bases in frame from the first base. Stable Graves' hyperthyroidism was defined as the absence of progression to ophthalmopathy over 18 months of follow-up. Hyperthyroidism patients were newly diagnosed, had a disease duration of under 2 months, and were aged 18 to 65 years. The study excluded patients with uncontrolled infections, other autoimmune diseases, pregnancy or lactation. Diagnoses were based on clinical symptoms, serum thyroxine and TRAb, thyroid ultrasound and orbital computed tomography. PBMCs were separated from roughly 9.3 ml of fresh peripheral blood using Ficoll-Paque density gradient centrifugation. Total RNA was extracted using Trizol reagent, and RNA quality was assessed on an Agilent 2100 Bioanalyzer. TCR beta CDR3 regions were amplified from RNA transcripts. The first round of RT-PCR for the TCR CDR3 was performed with the HTBI primer set and the Qiagen OneStep RT-PCR kit. Libraries were constructed in a second round of multiplex PCR, after which size selection and purification were performed. The libraries were sequenced on an Illumina HiSeq2000 using paired-end 100 bp reads. As for the authors' bioinformatics: SOAPnuke was used to process the raw data, throwing out any read that contained adapters or uncalled bases, had a mean Phred below 15, or lacked an exact constant-primer or identifier match. COPE v1.2.5 was used to merge the high-quality paired reads, and each unique nucleotide sequence was defined as a clonotype. MiTCR v1.1 was used to align the clonotypes against IMGT TRBV, TRBD and TRBJ reference segments. The analysis included only V-J combinations with a frequency above 0.0001, which together covered approximately 99% of the repertoires. A TCS score was defined as the ratio between F50 (clonal expansion) and ExV (chaos), using BLOSUM62-based TCRdist between CDR3 peptides within each V-J. Welch's t-statistics and random forest reduced around 510 V-J features to roughly 13, which were used in a naive Bayes classifier (R e1071). TCRdb reworked the public reads: Q25 trimming with fastp, MiXCR clone assembly, productive beta chains retained. For every CDR3 protein sequence, its rows merge into one entry that carries the most common genes and DNA. The V and J calls shown here were made by TCRdb, not taken from the authors' results. This sample has about 96,000 distinct CDR3 sequences in its table, and roughly half of those were observed once. Roughly 26% of the sample is held by the ten biggest clonotypes.

Results the study describes overall, beyond this receptor: Ophthalmopathy was separated from stable hyperthyroidism by a 13 V-J signature model, with approximately 89% sensitivity and about 81% specificity obtained in cross-validation and 80%/75% obtained in testing. Most expanded thyroid clonotypes (frequency above 0.001) were also found in blood, which suggests that blood repertoires may mirror thyroid immune responses. No statistical method was used to fix the sample size in advance, and group allocation was not hidden from the investigators. In validation, the model predicted progression to ophthalmopathy with 65% to 71% sensitivity and approximately 74% specificity, a median of 6.5 months before onset.

Sequencing was performed on blood. The receptor chain draws on TRBV4-3 and TRBJ2-5, with no reliable assignment of the D segment. The J call may be faulty, since TRBJ2-7 better matches the DNA end. The clonotype was recovered from a woman in her thirties or forties with Graves' hyperthyroidism. CDR3 sequence: CASSLVAQLDYEQYF. The DNA sequence is as follows: TGCGCCAGCAGCCTAGTAGCACAGCTCGACTACGAGCAGTACTTC.